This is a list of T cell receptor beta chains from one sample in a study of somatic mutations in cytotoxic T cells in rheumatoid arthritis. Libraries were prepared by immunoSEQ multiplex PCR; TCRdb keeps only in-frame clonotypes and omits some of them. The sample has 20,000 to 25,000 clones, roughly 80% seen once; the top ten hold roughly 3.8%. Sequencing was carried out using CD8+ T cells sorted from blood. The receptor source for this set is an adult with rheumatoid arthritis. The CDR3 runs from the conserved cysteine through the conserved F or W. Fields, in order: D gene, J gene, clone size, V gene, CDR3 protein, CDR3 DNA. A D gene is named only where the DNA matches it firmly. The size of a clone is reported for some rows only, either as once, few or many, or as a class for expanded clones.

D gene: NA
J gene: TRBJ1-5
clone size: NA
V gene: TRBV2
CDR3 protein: CASSESSYQPQHF
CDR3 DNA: TGTGCCAGCAGTGAGTCGAGTTATCAGCCCCAGCATTTT

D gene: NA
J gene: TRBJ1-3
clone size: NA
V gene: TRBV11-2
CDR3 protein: CASSLGVVGNTIYF
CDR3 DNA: TGTGCCAGCAGCTTAGGGGTAGTCGGAAACACCATATATTTT

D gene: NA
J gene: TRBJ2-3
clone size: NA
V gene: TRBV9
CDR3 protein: CASSPTGGFPDTQYF
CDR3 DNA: TGTGCCAGCAGCCCGACCGGGGGTTTCCCAGATACGCAGTATTTT

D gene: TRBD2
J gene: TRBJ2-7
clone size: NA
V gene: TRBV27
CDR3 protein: CASRTWTSGETYEQYF
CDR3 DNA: TGTGCCAGCAGAACTTGGACTAGCGGGGAAACCTACGAGCAGTACTTC

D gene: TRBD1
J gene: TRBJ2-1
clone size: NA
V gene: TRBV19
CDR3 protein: CASTHRQGAVNEQFF
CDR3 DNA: TGTGCCAGCACCCACCGACAGGGGGCCGTCAATGAGCAGTTCTTC

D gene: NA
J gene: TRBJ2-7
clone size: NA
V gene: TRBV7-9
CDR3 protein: CASSLGAGSIPYEQYF
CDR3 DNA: TGTGCCAGCAGCTTAGGGGCAGGGAGCATACCCTACGAGCAGTACTTC

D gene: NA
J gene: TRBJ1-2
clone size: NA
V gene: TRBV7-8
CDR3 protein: CASSPDGGYGYTF
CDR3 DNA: TGTGCCAGCAGCCCCGACGGGGGCTATGGCTACACCTTC

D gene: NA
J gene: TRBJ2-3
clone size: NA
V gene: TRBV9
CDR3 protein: CASSGGSTDTQYF
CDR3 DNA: TGTGCCAGCAGCGGAGGAAGCACAGATACGCAGTATTTT

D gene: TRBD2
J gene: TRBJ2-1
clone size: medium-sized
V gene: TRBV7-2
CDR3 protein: CASSPGLAGANEQFF
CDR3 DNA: TGTGCCAGCAGCCCTGGACTAGCGGGGGCCAATGAGCAGTTCTTC

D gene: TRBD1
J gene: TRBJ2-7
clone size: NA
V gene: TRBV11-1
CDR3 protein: CASSVTGTGLPYEQYF
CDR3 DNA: TGTGCCAGCAGCGTCACCGGGACAGGATTACCCTACGAGCAGTACTTC

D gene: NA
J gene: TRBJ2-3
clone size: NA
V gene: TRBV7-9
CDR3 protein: CASSLPVGGREPSTDTQYF
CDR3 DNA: TGTGCCAGCAGCTTGCCCGTGGGGGGGCGCGAGCCTAGCACAGATACGCAGTATTTT

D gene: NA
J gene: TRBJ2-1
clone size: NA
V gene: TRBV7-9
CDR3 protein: CASSPGTATLLNEQFF
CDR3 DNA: TGTGCCAGCAGCCCCGGGACCGCCACCCTACTCAATGAGCAGTTCTTC

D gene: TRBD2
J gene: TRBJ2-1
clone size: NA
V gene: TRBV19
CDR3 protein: CASKPSGGYNEQFF
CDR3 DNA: TGTGCCAGCAAGCCTAGCGGGGGTTACAATGAGCAGTTCTTC

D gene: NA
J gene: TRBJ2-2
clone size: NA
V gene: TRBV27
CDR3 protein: CASRDQNTGELFF
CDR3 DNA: TGTGCCAGCCGGGACCAAAACACCGGGGAGCTGTTTTTT

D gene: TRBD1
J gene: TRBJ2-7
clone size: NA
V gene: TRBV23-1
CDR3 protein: CASSHPPGTGTYEQYF
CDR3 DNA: TGCGCCAGCAGTCATCCCCCCGGGACAGGTACCTACGAGCAGTACTTC

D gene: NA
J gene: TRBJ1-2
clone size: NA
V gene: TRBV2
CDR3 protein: CASSGVGGKGYTF
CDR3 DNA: TGTGCCAGCAGTGGAGTGGGGGGTAAGGGCTACACCTTC

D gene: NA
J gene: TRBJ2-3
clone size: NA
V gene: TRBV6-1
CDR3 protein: CASSLRDGHTDTQYF
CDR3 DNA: TGTGCCAGCAGTCTGCGGGACGGGCACACAGATACGCAGTATTTT

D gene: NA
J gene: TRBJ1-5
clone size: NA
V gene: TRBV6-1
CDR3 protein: CASSEDHVDQPQHF
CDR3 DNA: TGTGCCAGCAGTGAAGATCATGTAGATCAGCCCCAGCATTTT

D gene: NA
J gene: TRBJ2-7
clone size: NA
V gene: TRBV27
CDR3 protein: CASSLRAAYEQYF
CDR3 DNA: TGTGCCAGCAGTTTACGTGCAGCTTACGAGCAGTACTTC

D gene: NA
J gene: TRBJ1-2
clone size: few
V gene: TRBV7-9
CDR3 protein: CASSSTQGEGAGYTF
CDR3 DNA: TGTGCCAGCAGCTCGACACAGGGTGAGGGCGCTGGCTACACCTTC

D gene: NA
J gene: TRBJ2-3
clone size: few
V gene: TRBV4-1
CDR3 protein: CASSRDGTDTQYF
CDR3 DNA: TGCGCCAGCAGCCGGGATGGGACAGATACGCAGTATTTT

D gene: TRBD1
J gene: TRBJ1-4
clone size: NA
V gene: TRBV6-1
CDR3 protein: CASSEGPGQGTLGEKLFF
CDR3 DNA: TGTGCCAGCAGTGAGGGACCGGGACAGGGGACCTTGGGTGAAAAACTGTTTTTT

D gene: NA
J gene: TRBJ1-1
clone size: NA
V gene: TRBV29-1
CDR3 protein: CSVEDTFSEAFF
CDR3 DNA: TGCAGCGTTGAAGACACTTTCTCTGAAGCTTTCTTT

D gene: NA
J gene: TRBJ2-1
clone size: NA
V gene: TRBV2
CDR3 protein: CASSETIDNEQFF
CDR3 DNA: TGTGCCAGCAGCGAGACCATAGACAATGAGCAGTTCTTC

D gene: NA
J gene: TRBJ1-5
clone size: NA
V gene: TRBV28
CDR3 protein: CASSLEQNQPQHF
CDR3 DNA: TGTGCCAGCAGTTTAGAACAGAATCAGCCCCAGCATTTT

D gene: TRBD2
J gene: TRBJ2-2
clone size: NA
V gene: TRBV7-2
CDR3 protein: CASSSPLAGADTGELFF
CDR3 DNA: TGTGCCAGCAGCTCCCCCCTAGCGGGGGCGGACACCGGGGAGCTGTTTTTT

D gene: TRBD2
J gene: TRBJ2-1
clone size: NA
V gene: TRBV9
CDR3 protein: CASSADIAGGFEQFF
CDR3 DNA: TGTGCCAGCAGCGCGGACATAGCGGGGGGATTTGAGCAGTTCTTC

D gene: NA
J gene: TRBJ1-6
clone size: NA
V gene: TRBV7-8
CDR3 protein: CASSFQATGHSPLHF
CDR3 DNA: TGTGCCAGCAGCTTTCAGGCAACGGGGCATTCACCCCTCCACTTT

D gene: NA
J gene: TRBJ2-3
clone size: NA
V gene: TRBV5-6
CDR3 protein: CASSLDLDTQYF
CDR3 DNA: TGTGCCAGCAGCTTGGATCTAGATACGCAGTATTTT

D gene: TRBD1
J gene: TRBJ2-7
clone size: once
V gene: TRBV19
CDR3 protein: CAGQGSEQYF
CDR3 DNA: TGTGCCGGACAGGGTTCCGAGCAGTACTTC

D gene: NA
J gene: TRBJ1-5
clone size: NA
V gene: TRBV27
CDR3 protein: CASSLGLGLHQPQHF
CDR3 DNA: TGTGCCAGCAGTTTAGGCTTGGGATTACATCAGCCCCAGCATTTT

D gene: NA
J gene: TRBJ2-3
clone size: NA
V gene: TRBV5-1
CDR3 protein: CASSLRDSQTDTQYF
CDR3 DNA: TGCGCCAGCAGCCTTCGGGACTCTCAGACAGATACGCAGTATTTT

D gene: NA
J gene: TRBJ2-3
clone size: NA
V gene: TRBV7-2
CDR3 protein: CASSLVPGESTDTQYF
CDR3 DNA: TGTGCCAGCAGCTTAGTGCCGGGGGAAAGCACAGATACGCAGTATTTT

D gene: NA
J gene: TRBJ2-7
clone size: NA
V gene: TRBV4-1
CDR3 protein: CASSQGKGVSSYEQYF
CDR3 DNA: TGCGCCAGCAGCCAGGGTAAGGGGGTGAGTTCCTACGAGCAGTACTTC

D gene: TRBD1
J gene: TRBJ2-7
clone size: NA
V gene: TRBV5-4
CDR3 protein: CASSETGTGDPEQYF
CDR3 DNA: TGTGCCAGCAGCGAAACCGGGACAGGGGATCCCGAGCAGTACTTC

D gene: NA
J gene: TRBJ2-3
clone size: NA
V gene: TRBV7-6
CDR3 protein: CASSSSGDTQYF
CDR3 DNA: TGTGCCAGCAGCTCCAGCGGGGATACGCAGTATTTT

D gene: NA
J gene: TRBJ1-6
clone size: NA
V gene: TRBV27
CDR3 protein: CASSSYRNSPLHF
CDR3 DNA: TGTGCCAGCAGTTCTTACAGAAATTCACCCCTCCACTTT

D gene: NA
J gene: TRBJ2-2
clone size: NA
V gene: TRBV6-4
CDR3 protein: CASSVDGNTGELFF
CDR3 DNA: TGTGCCAGCAGTGTGGATGGTAACACCGGGGAGCTGTTTTTT

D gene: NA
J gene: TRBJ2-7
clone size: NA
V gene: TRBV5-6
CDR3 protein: CASRGAGSYEQYF
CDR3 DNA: TGTGCCAGCAGGGGCGCAGGATCTTACGAGCAGTACTTC

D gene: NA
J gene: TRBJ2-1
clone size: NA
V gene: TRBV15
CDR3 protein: CATSSGRDGYNEQFF
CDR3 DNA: TGTGCCACCAGCAGCGGCAGGGACGGCTACAATGAGCAGTTCTTC

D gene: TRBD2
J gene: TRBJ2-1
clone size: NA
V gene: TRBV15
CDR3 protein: CATSHRDSGGYNEQFF
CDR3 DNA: TGTGCCACCAGCCACCGGGATAGCGGGGGCTACAATGAGCAGTTCTTC

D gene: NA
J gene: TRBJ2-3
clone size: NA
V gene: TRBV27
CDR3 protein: CASSFFGTDTQYF
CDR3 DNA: TGTGCCAGCAGTTTCTTTGGGACAGATACGCAGTATTTT